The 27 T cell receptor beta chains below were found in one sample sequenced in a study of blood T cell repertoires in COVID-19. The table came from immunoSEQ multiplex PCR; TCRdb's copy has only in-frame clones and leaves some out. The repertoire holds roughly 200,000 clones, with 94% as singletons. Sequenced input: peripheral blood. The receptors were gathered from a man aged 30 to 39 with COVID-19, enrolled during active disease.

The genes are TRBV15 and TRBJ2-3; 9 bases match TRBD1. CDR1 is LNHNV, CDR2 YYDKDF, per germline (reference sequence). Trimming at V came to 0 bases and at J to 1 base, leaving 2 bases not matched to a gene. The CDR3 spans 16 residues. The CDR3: CATSREQGARTDTQYF. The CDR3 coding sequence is TGTGCCACCAGCAGAGAACAGGGGGCACGCACAGATACGCAGTATTTT.

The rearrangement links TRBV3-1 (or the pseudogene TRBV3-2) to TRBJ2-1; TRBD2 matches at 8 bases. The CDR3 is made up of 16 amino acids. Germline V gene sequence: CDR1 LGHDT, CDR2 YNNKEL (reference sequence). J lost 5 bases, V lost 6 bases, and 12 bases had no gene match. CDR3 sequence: CASSPTGGLVDNEQFF. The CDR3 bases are TGTGCCAGCAGTCCCACGGGGGGGCTGGTAGACAATGAGCAGTTCTTC.

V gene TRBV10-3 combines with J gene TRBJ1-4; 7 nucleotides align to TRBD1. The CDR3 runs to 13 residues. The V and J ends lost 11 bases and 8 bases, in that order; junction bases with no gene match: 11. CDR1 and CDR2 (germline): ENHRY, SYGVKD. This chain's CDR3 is CAAHRGLGEKLFF. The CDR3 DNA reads TGTGCCGCCCACAGGGGATTAGGGGAAAAACTGTTTTTT.

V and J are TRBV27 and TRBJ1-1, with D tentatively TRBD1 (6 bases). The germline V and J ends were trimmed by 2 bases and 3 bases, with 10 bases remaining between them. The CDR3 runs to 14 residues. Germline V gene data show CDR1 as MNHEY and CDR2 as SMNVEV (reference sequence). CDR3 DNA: TGTGCCAGCAGTTTAGGCCAGGGGTACACTGAAGCTTTCTTT. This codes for CASSLGQGYTEAFF.

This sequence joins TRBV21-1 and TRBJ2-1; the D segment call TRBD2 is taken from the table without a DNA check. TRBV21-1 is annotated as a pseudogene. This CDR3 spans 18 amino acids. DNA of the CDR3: TGTGCCAGCAGCAAAGGGCAAACTAGGCCGAGCTCCTACAATGAGCAGTTCTTC. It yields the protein CASSKGQTRPSSYNEQFF.

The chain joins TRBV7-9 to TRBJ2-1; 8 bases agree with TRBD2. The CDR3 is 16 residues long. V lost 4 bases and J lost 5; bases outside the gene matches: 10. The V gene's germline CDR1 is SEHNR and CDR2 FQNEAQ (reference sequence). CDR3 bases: TGTGCCAGCAGCTCGAGGGGATCAGCGGGGGACAATGAGCAGTTCTTC. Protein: CASSSRGSAGDNEQFF.

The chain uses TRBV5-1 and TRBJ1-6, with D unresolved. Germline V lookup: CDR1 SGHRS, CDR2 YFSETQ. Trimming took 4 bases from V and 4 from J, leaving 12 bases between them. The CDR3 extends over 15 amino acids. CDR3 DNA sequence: TGCGCCAGCAGCCGTGAGGAGGGTTATAATTCACCCCTCCACTTT. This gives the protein CASSREEGYNSPLHF.

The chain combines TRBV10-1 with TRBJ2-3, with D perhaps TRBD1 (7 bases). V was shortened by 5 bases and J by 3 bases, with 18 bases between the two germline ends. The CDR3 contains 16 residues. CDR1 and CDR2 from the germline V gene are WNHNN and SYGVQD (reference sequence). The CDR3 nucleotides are TGCGCCAGCAGTAACATGGAGGGGGCTAGGACAGATACGCAGTATTTT. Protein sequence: CASSNMEGARTDTQYF.

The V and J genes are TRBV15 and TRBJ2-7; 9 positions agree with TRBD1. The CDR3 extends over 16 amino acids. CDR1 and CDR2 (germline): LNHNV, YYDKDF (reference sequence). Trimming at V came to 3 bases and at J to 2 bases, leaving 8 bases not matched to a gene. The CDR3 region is CATSRGPGQGTYEQYF. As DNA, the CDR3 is TGTGCCACCAGCAGGGGACCGGGACAGGGAACCTACGAGCAGTACTTC. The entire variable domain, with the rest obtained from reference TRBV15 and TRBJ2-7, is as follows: DAMVIQNPRYQVTQFGKPVTLSCSQTLNHNVMYWYQQKSSQAPKLLFHYYDKDFNNEADTPDNFQSRRPNTSFCFLDIRSPGLGDTAMYLCATSRGPGQGTYEQYFGPGTRLTVT.

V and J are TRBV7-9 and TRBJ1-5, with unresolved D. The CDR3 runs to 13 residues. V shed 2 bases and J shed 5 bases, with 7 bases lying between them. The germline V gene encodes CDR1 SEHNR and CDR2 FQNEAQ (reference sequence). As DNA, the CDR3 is TGTGCCAGCAGCTTACGAATAGATCAGCCCCAGCATTTT. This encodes CASSLRIDQPQHF.

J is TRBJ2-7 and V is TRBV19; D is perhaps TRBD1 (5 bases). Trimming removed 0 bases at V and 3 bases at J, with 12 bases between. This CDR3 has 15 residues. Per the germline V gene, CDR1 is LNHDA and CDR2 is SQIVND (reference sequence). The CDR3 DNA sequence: TGTGCCAGTAGTATAGATCTGACAGTCTACTACGAGCAGTACTTC. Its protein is CASSIDLTVYYEQYF.

CDR3 loop: CASSQVPGQRSPLHF. The CDR3 nucleotides read TGCGCCAGCAGCCAAGTGCCGGGACAACGGTCACCCCTCCACTTT. The chain couples TRBV4-1 to TRBJ1-6; possible D gene TRBD1, 6 bases. Germline V CDR1 and CDR2: MGHRA, YSYEKL. V was clipped by 1 base and J by 10 bases, with 14 bases between them. CDR3 length equals 15 residues.

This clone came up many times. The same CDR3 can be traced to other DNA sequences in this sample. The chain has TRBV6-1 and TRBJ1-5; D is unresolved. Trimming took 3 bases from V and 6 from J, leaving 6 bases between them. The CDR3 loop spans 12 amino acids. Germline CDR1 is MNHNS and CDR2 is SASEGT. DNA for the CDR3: TGTGCCAGCAGTGATAGAGTTCAGCCCCAGCATTTT. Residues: CASSDRVQPQHF.

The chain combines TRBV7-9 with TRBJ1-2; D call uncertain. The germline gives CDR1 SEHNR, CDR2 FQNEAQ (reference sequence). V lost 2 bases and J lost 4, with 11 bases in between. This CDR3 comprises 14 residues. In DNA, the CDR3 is TGTGCCAGCAGCTTAAGTCCCGATAGCTATGGCTACACCTTC. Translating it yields CASSLSPDSYGYTF. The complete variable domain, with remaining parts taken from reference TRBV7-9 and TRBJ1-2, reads DTGVSQNPRHKITKRGQNVTFRCDPISEHNRLYWYRQTLGQGPEFLTYFQNEAQLEKSRLLSDRFSAERPKGSFSTLEIQRTEQGDSAMYLCASSLSPDSYGYTFGSGTRLTVV.

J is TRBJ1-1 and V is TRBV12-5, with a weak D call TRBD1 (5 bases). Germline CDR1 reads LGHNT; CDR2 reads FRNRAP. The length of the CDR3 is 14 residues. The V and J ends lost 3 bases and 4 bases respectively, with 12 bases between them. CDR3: CASGFPGGGTEAFF. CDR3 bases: TGTGCTAGTGGTTTCCCCGGGGGGGGCACTGAAGCTTTCTTT.

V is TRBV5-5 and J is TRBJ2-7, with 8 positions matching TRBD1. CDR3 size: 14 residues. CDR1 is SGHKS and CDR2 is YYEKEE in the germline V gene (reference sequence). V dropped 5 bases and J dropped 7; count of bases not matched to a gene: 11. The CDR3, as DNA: TGTGCCAGCAGTTGGACAGGGAGTGCGAGAGAGCAGTACTTC. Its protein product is CASSWTGSAREQYF.

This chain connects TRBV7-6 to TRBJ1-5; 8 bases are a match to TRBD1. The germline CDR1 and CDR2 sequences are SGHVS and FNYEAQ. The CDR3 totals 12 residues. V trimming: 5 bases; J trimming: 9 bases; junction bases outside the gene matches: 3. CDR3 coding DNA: TGTGCCAGCAGCACACAGGGGGGGCCCCAGCATTTT. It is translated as CASSTQGGPQHF.

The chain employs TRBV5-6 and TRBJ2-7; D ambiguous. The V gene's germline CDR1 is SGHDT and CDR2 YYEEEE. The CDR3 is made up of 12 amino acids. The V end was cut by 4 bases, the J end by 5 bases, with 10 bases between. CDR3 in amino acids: CASSLGSDEQYF. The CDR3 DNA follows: TGTGCCAGCAGCCTAGGATCCGACGAGCAGTACTTC. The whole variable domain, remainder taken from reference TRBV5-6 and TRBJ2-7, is DAGVTQSPTHLIKTRGQQVTLRCSPKSGHDTVSWYQQALGQGPQFIFQYYEEEERQRGNFPDRFSGHQFPNYSSELNVNALLLGDSALYLCASSLGSDEQYFGPGTRLTVT.

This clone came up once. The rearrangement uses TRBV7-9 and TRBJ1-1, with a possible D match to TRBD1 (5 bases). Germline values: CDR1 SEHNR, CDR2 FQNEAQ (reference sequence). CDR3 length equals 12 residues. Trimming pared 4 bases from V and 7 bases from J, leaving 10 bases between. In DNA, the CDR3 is TGTGCCAGCAGCTCGCAGGGACTTGAAGCTTTCTTT. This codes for CASSSQGLEAFF.

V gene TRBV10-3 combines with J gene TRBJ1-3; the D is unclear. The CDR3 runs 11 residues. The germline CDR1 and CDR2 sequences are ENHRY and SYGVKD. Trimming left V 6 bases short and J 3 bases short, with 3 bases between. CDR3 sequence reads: CAISGGNTIYF. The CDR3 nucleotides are TGTGCCATCAGCGGTGGAAACACCATATATTTT.

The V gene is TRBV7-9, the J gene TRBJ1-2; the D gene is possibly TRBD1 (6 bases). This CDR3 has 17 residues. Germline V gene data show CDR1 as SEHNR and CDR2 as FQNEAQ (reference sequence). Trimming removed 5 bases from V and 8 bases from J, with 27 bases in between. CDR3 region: CASSPLYRTEDLEGYTF. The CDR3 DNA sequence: TGTGCCAGCAGCCCACTTTATAGGACAGAAGACTTAGAGGGCTACACCTTC.

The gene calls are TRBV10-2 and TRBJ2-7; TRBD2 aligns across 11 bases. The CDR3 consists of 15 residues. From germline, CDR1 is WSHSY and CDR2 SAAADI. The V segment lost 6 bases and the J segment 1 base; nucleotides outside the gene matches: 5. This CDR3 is CASSTSGGPSYEQYF. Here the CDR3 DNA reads TGCGCCAGCAGCACTAGCGGGGGCCCATCCTACGAGCAGTACTTC.

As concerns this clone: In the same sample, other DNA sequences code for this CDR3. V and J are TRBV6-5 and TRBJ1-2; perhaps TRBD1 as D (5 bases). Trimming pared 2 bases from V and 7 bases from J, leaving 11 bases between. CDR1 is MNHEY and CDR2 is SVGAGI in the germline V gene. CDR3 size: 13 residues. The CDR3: CASSYGGQGGYTF. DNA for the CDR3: TGTGCCAGCAGTTACGGTGGTCAGGGTGGCTACACCTTC.

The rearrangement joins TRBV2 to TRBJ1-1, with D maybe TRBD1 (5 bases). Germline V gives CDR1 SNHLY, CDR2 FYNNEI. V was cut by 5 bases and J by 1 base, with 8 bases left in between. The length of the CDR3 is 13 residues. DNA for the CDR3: TGTGCCAGCAGTTTGGACAAGAACACTGAAGCTTTCTTT. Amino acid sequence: CASSLDKNTEAFF.

The CDR3 nucleotides read TGTGCCAGCAGCGCCACAGGGGGCTCCTACTATGGCTACACCTTC. It encodes CASSATGGSYYGYTF. The chain combines TRBV5-4 with TRBJ1-2, with 9 nucleotides matching TRBD1. The J segment lost 3 bases and the V segment lost 4 bases, leaving 7 bases of the junction unmatched. The CDR3 length is 15 residues. CDR1 and CDR2 (germline): SGHNT, YYREEE (reference sequence).

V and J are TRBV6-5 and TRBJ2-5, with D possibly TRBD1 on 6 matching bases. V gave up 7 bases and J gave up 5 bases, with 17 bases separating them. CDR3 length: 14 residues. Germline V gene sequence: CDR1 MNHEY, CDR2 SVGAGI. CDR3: CASNTQGSGETQYF. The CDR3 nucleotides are TGTGCCAGCAACACACAGGGATCTGGGGAGACCCAGTACTTC.

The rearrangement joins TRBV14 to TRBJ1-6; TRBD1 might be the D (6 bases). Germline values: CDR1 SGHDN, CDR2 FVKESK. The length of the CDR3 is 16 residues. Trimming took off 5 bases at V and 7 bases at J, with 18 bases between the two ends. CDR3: CASSVRGGATNSPLHF. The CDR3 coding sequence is TGTGCCAGCAGCGTAAGGGGGGGGGCGACCAATTCACCCCTCCACTTT.